Listed here are 16 T cell receptor beta chains from one sample, sequenced in a study of regulatory T cells in long-lasting Graves disease. The time point here: newly diagnosed GD, antithyroid drugs for less than 3 months. The TCR library used RNA extracted from PBMCs. Researchers made TCR beta libraries by using iRepertoire HTBI primers and running Arm-PCR on CDR3 regions. TCRdb analysed the multiplex PCR reads with MiXCR anew, one entry per CDR3 protein. Of roughly 560,000 distinct CDR3 sequences listed, around 12% were seen once; the top ten hold roughly 9.3%. These sequences were also reported in another study, on T cells in Graves' hyperthyroidism and ophthalmopathy.

The source was peripheral blood mononuclear cells (PBMCs), collected at new diagnosis, from a patient treated with antithyroid drugs. Receptors originate from a woman aged 30 to 39 with Graves disease.

The rearrangement links TRBV28 to TRBJ1-2; 9 positions agree with TRBD1. The CDR3 is made up of 15 amino acids. The V gene end was trimmed by 6 bases and the J gene end by 7 bases; junction bases not matched to a gene: 12. CDR1 is MDHEN and CDR2 is SYDVKM in the germline V gene. CDR3 nucleotides: TGTGCCAGCAGGGTATGGGACAGGGATTATTTTGGCTACACCTTC. This codes for CASRVWDRDYFGYTF.

This clonotype was seen ten or more times. The rearrangement joins TRBV28 to TRBJ1-2, with 7 nucleotides matching TRBD1. Trimming at V came to 6 bases and at J to 4 bases, leaving 8 bases not matched to a gene. CDR1 is MDHEN and CDR2 is SYDVKM in the germline V gene. This CDR3 has 14 residues. The CDR3 DNA sequence: TGTGCCAGCAGCCCAAGGGGGCGGGTCTATGGCTACACCTTC. It translates to CASSPRGRVYGYTF.

The rearrangement links TRBV20-1 to TRBJ2-3, with TRBD2 as a possible D gene (6 bases). Trimming took off 3 bases at V and 0 bases at J, with 22 bases between the two ends. The CDR3 consists of 18 residues. CDR1 is DFQATT, CDR2 SNEGSKA, per germline (reference sequence). CDR3 region: CSASASRLARVSTDTQYF. CDR3 coding DNA: TGCAGTGCTAGCGCGTCCCGTCTAGCGAGGGTGAGCACAGATACGCAGTATTTT.

This clonotype was recorded at least ten times. Here the CDR3 reads CASGNRGGTGAMNTEAFF. The CDR3 coding sequence is TGTGCCAGCGGCAACAGAGGCGGGACAGGGGCTATGAACACTGAAGCTTTCTTT. This chain joins TRBV12-3 or TRBV12-4 and TRBJ1-1, with 10 bases identical to TRBD1. V lost 8 bases and J lost 0; bases outside the gene matches: 15. The CDR3 has 18 residues.

Only one count was recorded for this clonotype. J is TRBJ2-7 and V is TRBV2; D remains ambiguous. CDR1 is SNHLY and CDR2 is FYNNEI in the germline V gene. Trimming removed 4 bases from V and 1 base from J, with 11 bases in between. The CDR3 covers 14 residues. CDR3 amino acids: CASSGTLSSYEQYF. The CDR3 nucleotides are TGTGCCAGCAGTGGGACCCTGAGTTCCTACGAGCAGTACTTC.

This clonotype was seen many times. The chain links TRBV30 to TRBJ2-1; D is perhaps TRBD1 (5 bases). Trimming stripped 1 base from V and 1 base from J, with 14 bases between. This CDR3 is 16 amino acids long. Germline V gene sequence: CDR1 GTSNPN, CDR2 SVGIG (reference sequence). CDR3 loop: CAWSGVGAGSYNEQFF. In DNA form, the CDR3 reads TGTGCCTGGAGTGGAGTGGGTGCAGGGTCCTACAATGAGCAGTTCTTC.

This clonotype was found a few times. The chain has TRBV30 and TRBJ2-7; TRBD2 is a possible D gene (6 bases). In germline, CDR1 is GTSNPN, CDR2 SVGIG (reference sequence). The length of the CDR3 is 13 residues. Trimming took off 2 bases at V and 3 bases at J, with 11 bases between the two ends. CDR3 amino acids: CAWSRGYYYEQYF. CDR3 bases: TGTGCCTGGAGTCGGGGGTACTACTACGAGCAGTACTTC.

This clonotype was detected only a few times. This chain joins TRBV20-1 and TRBJ2-1, with TRBD2 identical over 8 bases. The J segment lost 10 bases and the V segment lost 4 bases, leaving 18 bases of the junction unmatched. This CDR3 contains 16 residues. Germline V gene lookup returns CDR1 DFQATT and CDR2 SNEGSKA (reference sequence). CDR3 protein: CSAKTRRRGVFGEQFF. CDR3 DNA sequence: TGCAGTGCTAAAACACGTCGGCGGGGGGTTTTTGGAGAGCAGTTCTTC.

This clonotype was detected many times. The chain carries TRBV5-1 and TRBJ2-2; TRBD2 agrees at 7 bases. After removal of 7 bases from V and 0 bases from J, the junction contained 3 bases not matched to a gene. CDR1 is SGHRS and CDR2 is YFSETQ in the germline V gene. CDR3 length: 14 residues. The CDR3 region has the DNA TGCGCCAGCTCAGCGGGGACGAACACCGGGGAGCTGTTTTTT. Protein product: CASSAGTNTGELFF. Full variable domain (outside the CDR3, taken from reference TRBV5-1 and TRBJ2-2): KAGVTQTPRYLIKTRGQQVTLSCSPISGHRSVSWYQQTPGQGLQFLFEYFSETQRNKGNFPGRFSGRQFSNSRSEMNVSTLELGDSALYLCASSAGTNTGELFFGEGSRLTVL.

The rearrangement joins TRBV12-3 or TRBV12-4 to TRBJ2-2; D uncertain. The CDR3 spans 15 residues. Trimming left V 3 bases short and J 0 bases short, with 8 bases between. CDR3 loop: CASSLRFSNTGELFF. In nucleotides, the CDR3 is TGTGCCAGCAGTTTGAGGTTCTCGAACACCGGGGAGCTGTTTTTT.

This clonotype was counted at least ten times. This rearrangement joins TRBV30 to TRBJ2-3; 9 nucleotides align to TRBD2. Losses at the gene ends were 2 bases for V and 0 bases for J; bases not matched to a gene: 3. Germline CDR1 GTSNPN, CDR2 SVGIG (reference sequence). The CDR3 is 15 amino acids. This CDR3 is CAWSTLAGSTDTQYF. The CDR3 coding sequence is TGTGCCTGGAGTACCCTAGCGGGAAGCACAGATACGCAGTATTTT. The full variable domain, with the rest looked up from reference TRBV30 and TRBJ2-3, is SQTIHQWPATLVQPVGSPLSLECTVEGTSNPNLYWYRQAAGRGLQLLFYSVGIGQISSEVPQNLSASRPQDRQFILSSKKLLLSDSGFYLCAWSTLAGSTDTQYFGPGTRLTVL.

CDR3 protein: CASSSGTSGRRAETQYF. CDR3 DNA: TGTGCCAGCAGTTCGGGGACTAGCGGGAGGCGGGCAGAGACCCAGTACTTC. The chain employs TRBV28 and TRBJ2-5; TRBD2 agrees at 15 bases. The CDR3 consists of 17 residues. The V gene's germline CDR1 is MDHEN and CDR2 SYDVKM. V was clipped by 4 bases and J by 4 bases; unmatched bases: 7.

This clonotype was counted between two and nine times. The rearrangement joins TRBV5-6 to TRBJ1-1, with TRBD1 matching over 8 bases. In germline, CDR1 is SGHDT, CDR2 YYEEEE. This CDR3 region has 15 residues. The junction had 8 bases not matched to a gene; V was cut back by 2 bases and J by 5 bases. CDR3 region: CASSFGSGGGTEAFF. The CDR3 nucleotides read TGTGCCAGCAGCTTCGGGTCAGGGGGCGGGACTGAAGCTTTCTTT.

This clonotype was counted ten times or more. The V call is TRBV28, the J call TRBJ1-4; 8 nucleotides match TRBD1. This CDR3 has 12 amino acids. Per germline, CDR1 MDHEN and CDR2 SYDVKM. Trimming at V came to 6 bases and at J to 8 bases, leaving 2 bases not matched to a gene. For the CDR3, the DNA is TGTGCCAGCAGGGGGACAGGCGAAAAACTGTTTTTT. Its protein is CASRGTGEKLFF.

Remarks on this clonotype: A far larger clone is only one base removed, so a read error is likely. The chain recombines TRBV20-1 with TRBJ2-1; no clear D. Germline loops: CDR1 DFQATT, CDR2 SNEGSKA (reference sequence). Trimming pared 0 bases from V and 13 bases from J, leaving 10 bases between. The CDR3 sequence is 11 residues long. Here the CDR3 reads CSAREGKTQFF. CDR3 coding DNA: TGCAGTGCTAGAGAGGGAAAGACCCAGTTCTTC.

This clonotype was seen many times. The chain employs TRBV10-3 and TRBJ2-5, with D perhaps matching TRBD1 or TRBD2 (5 bases each). Germline CDR1 is ENHRY and CDR2 is SYGVKD. The ends were cut back, 6 bases at V and 7 bases at J, with 21 bases in the middle. This CDR3 contains 15 residues. The CDR3 loop reads CAIRDSGTLTGTQYF. The CDR3 nucleotides are TGTGCCATCAGAGACTCCGGGACCCTTACGGGGACCCAGTACTTC.